Listed below are T cell receptor beta chains from one sample, sequenced in a study of Ad26.COV2.S vaccination and SARS-CoV-2 variants. The repertoire was sequenced with immunoSEQ multiplex PCR; TCRdb's copy has only in-frame clones and lacks some. The table includes around 400,000 clones, 83% detected once. The starting material was peripheral blood, obtained in a trial of Ad26.COV2.S vaccine versus placebo. The receptors stem from a person between 18 and 60 years old who received the Ad26.COV2.S COVID-19 vaccine or a placebo. CDR3s include the opening cysteine and the closing phenylalanine or tryptophan. D genes are given only for firm matches. Not every row has a clone size; where given, it reads once, few, many or a size class.

CDR3nt,CDR3aa,v_gene,j_gene,d_gene,abundance
TGTGCCAGCAGCCTCGCTTTGGCGGGGTCCTCCTACGAGCAGTACTTC,CASSLALAGSSYEQYF,TRBV4-2,TRBJ2-7,NA,few
TGTGCCAGCAACTCATATTCACCCCTCCACTTT,CASNSYSPLHF,TRBV2,TRBJ1-6,NA,few
TGTGCCAGCATCCTAACAAGGGGGAGTAATCAGCCCCAGCATTTT,CASILTRGSNQPQHF,TRBV21-1,TRBJ1-5,NA,NA
TGTGCCATCTGTACAGGGGAATGGGCCGGGGAGCTGTTTTTT,CAICTGEWAGELFF,TRBV6-5,TRBJ2-2,TRBD1,NA
TGTGCCAGCAGCAAACCTGACACCCAGTTGATAGGGGACCAGTACTTC,CASSKPDTQLIGDQYF,TRBV6-6,TRBJ2-5,NA,NA
TGTGCCAGCGGGGGTGGGGACTATGGCTACACCTTC,CASGGGDYGYTF,TRBV2,TRBJ1-2,NA,once
TGTGCCAGCAGCTTACGAGCGGGGGACTACGAGCAGTACTTC,CASSLRAGDYEQYF,TRBV7-9,TRBJ2-7,TRBD2,few
TGTGCCAGCAGTAGGGGCAGCTCCTACGAGCAGTACTTC,CASSRGSSYEQYF,TRBV11-3,TRBJ2-7,NA,NA
TGCGCCAGCAGCCTCCAGGGGGGGACCAGCACAGATACGCAGTATTTT,CASSLQGGTSTDTQYF,TRBV5-1,TRBJ2-3,NA,NA
TGCGCCAGCAGCCTGACGACTAGCCCCAGCCATGAGACCCAGTACTTC,CASSLTTSPSHETQYF,TRBV5-1,TRBJ2-5,TRBD2,NA
TGTGCCAGTAGTATCTGGGCTAGCGCCACAGATACGCAGTATTTT,CASSIWASATDTQYF,TRBV19,TRBJ2-3,NA,NA
TGTGCCAGCAGAAACAGACAGGGGAACCAGCCCCAGCATTTT,CASRNRQGNQPQHF,TRBV6-5,TRBJ1-5,TRBD1,NA
TGTGCCAGCTTGGGGGAGCGGGGGCTACAGCGCGATGAGCAGTTCTTC,CASLGERGLQRDEQFF,TRBV4-2,TRBJ2-1,TRBD2,NA
TGCGCCAGCAGCCCCGGGACAGGGGCCTACAATGAGCAGTTCTTC,CASSPGTGAYNEQFF,TRBV4-1,TRBJ2-1,TRBD1,NA
TGCGTCCCTAGAGCCCATGTCGAGCAGTACTTC,CVPRAHVEQYF,TRBV23-1,TRBJ2-7,NA,few
TGTGCCAGCAGCTTACACGCCGCCTATGGCTACACCTTC,CASSLHAAYGYTF,TRBV7-9,TRBJ1-2,NA,NA
TGTGCCAGCAGTTTTGGGGGAAATGGCTACACCTTC,CASSFGGNGYTF,TRBV12-3/TRBV12-4,TRBJ1-2,NA,NA
TGTGCCATCAGTGCCATCACGGACGGAGAAAAACTGAAGGGCGAGCAGTACTTC,CAISAITDGEKLKGEQYF,TRBV10-3,TRBJ2-7,NA,once
TGTGCCAGCCGCGGGACAGGGGCAACTAATGAAAAACTGTTTTTT,CASRGTGATNEKLFF,TRBV2,TRBJ1-4,TRBD1,NA
TGTGCCAGTAGTATAGCTAATTCACCCCTCCACTTT,CASSIANSPLHF,TRBV19,TRBJ1-6,NA,NA